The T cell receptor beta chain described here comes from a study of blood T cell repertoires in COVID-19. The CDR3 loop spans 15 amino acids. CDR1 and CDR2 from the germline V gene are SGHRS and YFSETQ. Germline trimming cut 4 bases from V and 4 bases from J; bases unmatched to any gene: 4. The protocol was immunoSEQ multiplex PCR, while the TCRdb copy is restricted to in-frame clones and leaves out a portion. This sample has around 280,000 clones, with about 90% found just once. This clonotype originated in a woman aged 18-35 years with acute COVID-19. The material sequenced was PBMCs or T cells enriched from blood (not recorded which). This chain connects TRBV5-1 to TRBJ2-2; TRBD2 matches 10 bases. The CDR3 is CASSPWTSGTGELFF. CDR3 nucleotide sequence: TGCGCCAGCAGCCCCTGGACTAGCGGCACCGGGGAGCTGTTTTTT.